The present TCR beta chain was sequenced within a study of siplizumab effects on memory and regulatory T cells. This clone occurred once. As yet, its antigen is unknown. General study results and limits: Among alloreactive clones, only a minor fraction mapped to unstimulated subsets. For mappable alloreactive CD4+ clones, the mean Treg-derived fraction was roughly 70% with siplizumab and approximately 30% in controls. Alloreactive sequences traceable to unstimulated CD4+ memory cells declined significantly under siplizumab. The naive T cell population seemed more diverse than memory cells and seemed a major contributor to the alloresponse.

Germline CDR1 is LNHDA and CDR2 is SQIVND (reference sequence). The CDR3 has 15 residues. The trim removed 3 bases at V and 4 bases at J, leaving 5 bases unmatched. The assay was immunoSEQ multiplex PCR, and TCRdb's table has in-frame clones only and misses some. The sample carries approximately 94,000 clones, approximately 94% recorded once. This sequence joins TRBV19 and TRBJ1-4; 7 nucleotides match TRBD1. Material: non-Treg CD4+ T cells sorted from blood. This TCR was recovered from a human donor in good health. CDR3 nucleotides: TGTGCCAGTAGTATCGGGGGACAGCATAATGAAAAACTGTTTTTT. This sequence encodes CASSIGGQHNEKLFF.